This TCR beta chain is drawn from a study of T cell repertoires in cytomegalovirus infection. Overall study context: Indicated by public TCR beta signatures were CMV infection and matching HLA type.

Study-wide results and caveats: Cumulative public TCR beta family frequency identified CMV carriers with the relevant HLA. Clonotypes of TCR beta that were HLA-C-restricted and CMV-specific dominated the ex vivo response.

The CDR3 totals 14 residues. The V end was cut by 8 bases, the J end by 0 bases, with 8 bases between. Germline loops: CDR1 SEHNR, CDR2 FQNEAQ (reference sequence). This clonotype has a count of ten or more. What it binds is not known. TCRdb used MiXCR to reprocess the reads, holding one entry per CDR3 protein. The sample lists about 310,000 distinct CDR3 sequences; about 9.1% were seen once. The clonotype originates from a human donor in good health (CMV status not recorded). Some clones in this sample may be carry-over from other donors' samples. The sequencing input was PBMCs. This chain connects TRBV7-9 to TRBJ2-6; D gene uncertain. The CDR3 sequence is CASRRTSGANVLTF. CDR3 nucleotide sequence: TGTGCCAGCCGGCGAACCTCTGGGGCCAACGTCCTGACTTTC. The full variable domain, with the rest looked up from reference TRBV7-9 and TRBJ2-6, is DTGVSQNPRHKITKRGQNVTFRCDPISEHNRLYWYRQTLGQGPEFLTYFQNEAQLEKSRLLSDRFSAERPKGSFSTLEIQRTEQGDSAMYLCASRRTSGANVLTFGAGSRLTVL.